This T cell receptor (beta chain) is drawn from a study of blood T cell repertoires in COVID-19. On the study more broadly: T cells, B-cell-depleted T cells, or PBMCs provided the cDNA or gDNA that served as material.

Germline loops: CDR1 SGHKS, CDR2 YYEKEE (reference sequence). The CDR3 sequence is 14 residues long. Trimming took off 1 base at V and 3 bases at J, with 10 bases between the two ends. Under the authors' procedure: The authors estimated nucleated cell counts from reference gene primer amplification. Profiling relied on immunoSEQ multiplex PCR, and the TCRdb table lists in-frame clones only, not all of them. The V and J calls and clone size come from that table; D and trimming were worked out from the DNA. Counted here are tens of thousands of clones, roughly 70% occurring once; the ten biggest clones make up 2% to 3%.

The genes are TRBV5-5 and TRBJ1-1, with a weak D call TRBD1 (5 bases). This clonotype originated in a human donor with acute or convalescent COVID-19. The donor label of this sample is uncertain. Sequenced material: peripheral blood. For the CDR3, the DNA is TGTGCCAGCAGCTTGATGACAGAGGACACTGAAGCTTTCTTT. Translating it yields CASSLMTEDTEAFF.